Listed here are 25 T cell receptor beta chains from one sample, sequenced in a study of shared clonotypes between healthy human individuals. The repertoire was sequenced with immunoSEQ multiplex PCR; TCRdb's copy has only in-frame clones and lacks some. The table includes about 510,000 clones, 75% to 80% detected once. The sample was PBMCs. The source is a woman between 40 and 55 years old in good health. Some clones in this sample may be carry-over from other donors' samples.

The CDR3 loop reads CASSLLPAGLAGGPWETQYF. For the CDR3, the DNA is TGTGCCAGCAGCTTACTCCCGGCGGGGCTAGCGGGAGGGCCTTGGGAGACCCAGTACTTC. The chain couples TRBV7-3 to TRBJ2-5; 12 nucleotides line up with TRBD2. The germline CDR1 and CDR2 sequences are SGHTA and FQGTGA. Trimming removed 2 bases from V and 5 bases from J; junction bases left unmatched: 18. The CDR3 sequence is 20 residues long.

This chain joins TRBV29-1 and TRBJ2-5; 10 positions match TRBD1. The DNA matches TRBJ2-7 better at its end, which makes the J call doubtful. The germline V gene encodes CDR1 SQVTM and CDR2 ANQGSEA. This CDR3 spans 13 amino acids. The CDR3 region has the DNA TGCAGCGTTGACCGGGACAGGGGCTACGAGCAGTACTTC. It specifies CSVDRDRGYEQYF.

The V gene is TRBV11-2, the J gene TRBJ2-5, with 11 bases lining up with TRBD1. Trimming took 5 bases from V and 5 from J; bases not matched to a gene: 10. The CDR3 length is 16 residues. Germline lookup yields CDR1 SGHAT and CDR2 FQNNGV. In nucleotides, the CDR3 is TGTGCCAGCAGCCATCCGGGACAGGGGGGCCGGGAGACCCAGTACTTC. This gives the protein CASSHPGQGGRETQYF.

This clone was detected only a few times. This CDR3 is CASSRTLAGAFTGELFF. The CDR3 bases are TGTGCCAGCAGCAGGACTTTAGCGGGAGCGTTCACCGGGGAGCTGTTTTTT. The rearrangement uses TRBV7-3 and TRBJ2-2; 9 positions agree with TRBD2. The CDR3 sequence is 17 residues long. Germline V lookup: CDR1 SGHTA, CDR2 FQGTGA. Unmatched junction bases numbered 11, after V lost 5 bases and J lost 4 bases.

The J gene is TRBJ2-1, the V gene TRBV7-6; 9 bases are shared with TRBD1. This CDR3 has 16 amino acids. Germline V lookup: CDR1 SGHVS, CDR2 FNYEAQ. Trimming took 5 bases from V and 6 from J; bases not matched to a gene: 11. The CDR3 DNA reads TGTGCCAGCAGCCCCCGGGACAGGGAGGTGCTCAATGAGCAGTTCTTC. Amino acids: CASSPRDREVLNEQFF.

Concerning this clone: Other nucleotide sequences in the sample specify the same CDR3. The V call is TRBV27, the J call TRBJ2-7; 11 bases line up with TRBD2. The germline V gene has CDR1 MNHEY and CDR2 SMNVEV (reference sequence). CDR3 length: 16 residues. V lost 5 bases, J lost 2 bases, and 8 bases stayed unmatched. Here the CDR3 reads CASSTLAGGGPYEQYF. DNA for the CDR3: TGTGCCAGCAGTACCTTAGCGGGAGGGGGGCCCTACGAGCAGTACTTC.

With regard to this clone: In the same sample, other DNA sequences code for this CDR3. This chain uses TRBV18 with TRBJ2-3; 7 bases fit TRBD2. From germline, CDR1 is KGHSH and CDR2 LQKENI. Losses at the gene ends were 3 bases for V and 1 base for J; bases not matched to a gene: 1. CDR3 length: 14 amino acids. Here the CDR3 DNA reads TGTGCCAGCTCACCGGGAGGGGGCACAGATACGCAGTATTTT. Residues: CASSPGGGTDTQYF.

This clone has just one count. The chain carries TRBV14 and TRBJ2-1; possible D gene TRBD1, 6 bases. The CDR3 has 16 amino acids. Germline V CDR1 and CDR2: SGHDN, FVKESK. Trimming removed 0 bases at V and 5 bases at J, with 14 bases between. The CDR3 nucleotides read TGTGCCAGCAGCCAAGACCAGGGGCAAGTACACAATGAGCAGTTCTTC. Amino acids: CASSQDQGQVHNEQFF.

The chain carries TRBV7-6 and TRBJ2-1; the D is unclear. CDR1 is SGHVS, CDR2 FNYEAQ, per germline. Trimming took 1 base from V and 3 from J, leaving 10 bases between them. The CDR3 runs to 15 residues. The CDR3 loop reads CASSLGAEDYNEQFF. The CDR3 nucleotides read TGTGCCAGCAGCTTAGGTGCCGAGGACTACAATGAGCAGTTCTTC.

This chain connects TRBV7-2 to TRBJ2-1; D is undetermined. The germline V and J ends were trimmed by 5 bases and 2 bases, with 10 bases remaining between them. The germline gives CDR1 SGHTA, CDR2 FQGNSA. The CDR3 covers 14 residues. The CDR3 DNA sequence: TGTGCCAGCAGCCTGGGGTCCGCCTACAATGAGCAGTTCTTC. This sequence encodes CASSLGSAYNEQFF.

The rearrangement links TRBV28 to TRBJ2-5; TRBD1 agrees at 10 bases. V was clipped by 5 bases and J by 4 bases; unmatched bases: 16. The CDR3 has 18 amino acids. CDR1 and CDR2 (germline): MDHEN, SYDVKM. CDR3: CASSPRPGQGSVTETQYF. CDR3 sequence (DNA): TGTGCCAGCAGTCCCAGACCGGGACAGGGGTCGGTGACAGAGACCCAGTACTTC. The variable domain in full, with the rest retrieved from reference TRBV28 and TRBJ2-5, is DVKVTQSSRYLVKRTGEKVFLECVQDMDHENMFWYRQDPGLGLRLIYFSYDVKMKEKGDIPEGYSVSREKKERFSLILESASTNQTSMYLCASSPRPGQGSVTETQYFGPGTRLLVL.

CDR3 DNA: TGTGCCTGGAGGAGGGGCCCACTGAGGACAGGGCTAAATGGCTACACCTTC. Translating it yields CAWRRGPLRTGLNGYTF. The chain uses TRBV30 and TRBJ1-2, with TRBD1 identical over 8 bases. This CDR3 comprises 17 residues. After removal of 3 bases from V and 6 bases from J, the junction contained 18 bases not matched to a gene. Germline CDR1 GTSNPN, CDR2 SVGIG (reference sequence). Complete variable domain (other parts from reference TRBV30 and TRBJ1-2): SQTIHQWPATLVQPVGSPLSLECTVEGTSNPNLYWYRQAAGRGLQLLFYSVGIGQISSEVPQNLSASRPQDRQFILSSKKLLLSDSGFYLCAWRRGPLRTGLNGYTFGSGTRLTVV.

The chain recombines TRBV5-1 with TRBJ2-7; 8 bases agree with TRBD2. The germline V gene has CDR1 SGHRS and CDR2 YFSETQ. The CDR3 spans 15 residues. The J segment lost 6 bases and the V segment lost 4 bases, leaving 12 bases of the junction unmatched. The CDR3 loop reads CASSPSIGLAVEQYF. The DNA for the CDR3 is TGCGCCAGCAGCCCCTCTATTGGACTAGCAGTCGAGCAGTACTTC.

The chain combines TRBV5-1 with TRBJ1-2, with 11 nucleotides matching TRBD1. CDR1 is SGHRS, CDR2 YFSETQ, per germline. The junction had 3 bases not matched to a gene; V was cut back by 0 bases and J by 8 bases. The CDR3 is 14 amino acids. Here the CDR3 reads CASSLGTGGAGYTF. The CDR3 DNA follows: TGCGCCAGCAGCTTGGGGACAGGGGGCGCGGGCTACACCTTC.

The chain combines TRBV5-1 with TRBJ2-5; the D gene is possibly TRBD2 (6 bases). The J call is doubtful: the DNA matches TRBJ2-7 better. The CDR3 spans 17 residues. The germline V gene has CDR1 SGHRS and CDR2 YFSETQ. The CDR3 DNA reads TGCGCCAGCAGCTTGTTCGGGGGAACGGGAGCAAGGTACGAGCAGTACTTC. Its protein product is CASSLFGGTGARYEQYF.

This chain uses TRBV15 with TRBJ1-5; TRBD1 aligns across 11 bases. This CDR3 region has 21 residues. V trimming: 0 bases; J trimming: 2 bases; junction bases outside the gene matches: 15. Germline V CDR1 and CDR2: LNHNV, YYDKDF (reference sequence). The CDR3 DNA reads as TGTGCCACCAGCAGAGATCCCCCGGGACAGGGGGAGGGAATGGGCAATCAGCCCCAGCATTTT. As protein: CATSRDPPGQGEGMGNQPQHF. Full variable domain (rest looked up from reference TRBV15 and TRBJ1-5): DAMVIQNPRYQVTQFGKPVTLSCSQTLNHNVMYWYQQKSSQAPKLLFHYYDKDFNNEADTPDNFQSRRPNTSFCFLDIRSPGLGDTAMYLCATSRDPPGQGEGMGNQPQHFGDGTRLSIL.

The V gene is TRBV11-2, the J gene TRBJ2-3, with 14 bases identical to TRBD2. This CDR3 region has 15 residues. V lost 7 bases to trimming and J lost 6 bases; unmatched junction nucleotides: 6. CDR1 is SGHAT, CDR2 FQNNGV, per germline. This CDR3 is CASNRLAGGVDTQYF. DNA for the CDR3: TGTGCCAGCAACCGACTAGCGGGAGGGGTTGATACGCAGTATTTT.

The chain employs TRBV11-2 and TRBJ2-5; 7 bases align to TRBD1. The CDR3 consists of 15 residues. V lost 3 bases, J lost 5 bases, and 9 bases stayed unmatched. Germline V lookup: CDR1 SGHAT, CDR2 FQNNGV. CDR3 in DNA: TGTGCCAGCAGCTTTCTACTACAGGGGCGGGAGACCCAGTACTTC. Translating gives CASSFLLQGRETQYF.

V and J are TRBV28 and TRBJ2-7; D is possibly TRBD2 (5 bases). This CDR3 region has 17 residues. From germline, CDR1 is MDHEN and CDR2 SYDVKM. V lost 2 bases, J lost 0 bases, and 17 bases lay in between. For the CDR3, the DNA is TGTGCCAGCAGTTTACCCGATAGCGAGATCTACTCCTACGAGCAGTACTTC. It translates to CASSLPDSEIYSYEQYF.

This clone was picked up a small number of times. In DNA form, the CDR3 reads TGTGCCTGGAGTACGCGGGGGGGAGGTGGCTACACCTTC. This codes for CAWSTRGGGGYTF. J is TRBJ1-2 and V is TRBV30; D may be TRBD1 (5 bases). The V gene lost 2 bases and the J gene lost 7 bases, with 14 bases spanning the gap. The CDR3 length is 13 residues. The V gene's germline CDR1 is GTSNPN and CDR2 SVGIG (reference sequence).

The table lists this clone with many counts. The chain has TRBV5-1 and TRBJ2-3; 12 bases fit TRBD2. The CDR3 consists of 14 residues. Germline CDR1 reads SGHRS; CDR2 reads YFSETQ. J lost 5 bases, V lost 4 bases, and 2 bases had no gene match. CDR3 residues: CASSPSGRGDTQYF. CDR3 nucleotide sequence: TGCGCCAGCAGCCCTAGCGGGAGGGGAGATACGCAGTATTTT.

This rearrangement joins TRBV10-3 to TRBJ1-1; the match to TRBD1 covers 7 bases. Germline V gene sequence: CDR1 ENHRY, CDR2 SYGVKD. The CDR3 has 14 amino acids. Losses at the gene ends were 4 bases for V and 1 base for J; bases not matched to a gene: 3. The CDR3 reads CAISGQGTNTEAFF. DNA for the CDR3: TGTGCCATCAGTGGACAGGGTACGAACACTGAAGCTTTCTTT.

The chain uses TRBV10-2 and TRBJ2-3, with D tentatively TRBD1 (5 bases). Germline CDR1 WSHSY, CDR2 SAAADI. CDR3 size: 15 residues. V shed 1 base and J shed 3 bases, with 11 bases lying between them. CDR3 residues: CASSEWGAKTDTQYF. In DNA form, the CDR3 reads TGCGCCAGCAGTGAGTGGGGCGCTAAAACAGATACGCAGTATTTT.

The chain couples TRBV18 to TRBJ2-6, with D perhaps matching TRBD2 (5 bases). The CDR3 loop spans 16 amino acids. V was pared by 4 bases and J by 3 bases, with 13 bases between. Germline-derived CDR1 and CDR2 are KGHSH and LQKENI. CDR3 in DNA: TGTGCCAGCTCACGAGGGCCAGCCTTTGGGGCCAACGTCCTGACTTTC. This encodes CASSRGPAFGANVLTF.

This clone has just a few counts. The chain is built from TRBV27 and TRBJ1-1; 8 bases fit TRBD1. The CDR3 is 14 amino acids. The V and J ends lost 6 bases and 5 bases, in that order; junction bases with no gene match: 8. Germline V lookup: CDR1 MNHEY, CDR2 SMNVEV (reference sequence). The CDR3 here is CASRGWDRRTEAFF. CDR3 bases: TGTGCCAGCAGGGGTTGGGACAGGAGGACTGAAGCTTTCTTT.